This record covers a single T cell receptor beta chain. This specimen comes from a study of cytomegalovirus exposure and HLA in healthy donors. The method was immunoSEQ multiplex PCR; TCRdb's version includes in-frame clones alone and lacks a portion of them. The repertoire holds roughly 200,000 clones, with roughly 84% as singletons. The V gene's germline CDR1 is SNHLY and CDR2 FYNNEI. This CDR3 spans 14 amino acids. V was clipped by 0 bases and J by 1 base; unmatched bases: 0. Sequencing used PBMCs. V gene TRBV2 combines with J gene TRBJ2-7; 7 bases fit TRBD1. This clonotype was obtained from a woman under 30 in good health and CMV-seropositive. The CDR3 region has the DNA TGTGCCAGCAGTGAAGCGGGACAGTCCTACGAGCAGTACTTC. Its protein product is CASSEAGQSYEQYF.